The clone carrying this T cell receptor beta chain was detected ten times or more. Its antigen is unknown. Trimming stripped 3 bases from V and 7 bases from J, with 10 bases between. Germline assignment: CDR1 LNHDA and CDR2 SQIVND (reference sequence). This CDR3 is built from 13 residues. cDNA was made from about 510 ng RNA using alpha and beta constant primers. Each of the alpha and beta chains got its own library through chain-specific third strand synthesis with indices. Via MiXCR, TCRdb re-called the 5' RACE reads, giving one row per CDR3 protein. The table shows 6,400 or so distinct CDR3 sequences, with under 11% occurring only once. Antiretroviral therapy had run roughly three months, about 14 weeks, before follow-up blood collection. All unsorted peripheral T cells were captured because whole blood was used without fractionation. The data are from a study of HIV-infected patients and healthy controls. Whole-study context: All patients had undetectable virus after a further year of therapy, about 70% of the 16 by the second bleed. Points from the study as a whole: Donor HLA types were not determined in the study. HIV+ repertoires were severely depleted of MAIT alpha-chain CDR3s, unlike healthy controls. Only sixteen HIV-infected individuals were processed, a major limit on how widely findings apply.

This material consisted of blood, taken during antiretroviral therapy. The chain recombines TRBV19 with TRBJ1-5; no clear D gene. This TCR was recovered from an adult with HIV infection. CDR3 sequence: CASSMWGGQPQHF. CDR3 nucleotide sequence: TGTGCCAGTAGTATGTGGGGTGGGCAGCCCCAGCATTTT.